This TCR beta chain appears in the sequencing data of a study of T cells after yellow fever vaccination. This clonotype has just a few counts. Its antigen is unidentified. The V end was cut by 3 bases, the J end by 9 bases, with 16 bases between. CDR1 and CDR2 (germline): SGHRS, YFSETQ. The length of the CDR3 is 15 residues. Overall study results and limits: Peaking faster, on day 5 versus 15, the secondary response was nonetheless weaker. Post-booster repertoires again held most primary-vaccination clones (roughly 95% CD4, over 80% CD8).

They built TCR cDNA with 5'RACE template switching, a step that put in a universal primer site and UMIs. A single record per CDR3 protein comes from TCRdb applying MiXCR to the 5' RACE reads. Of some 240,000 distinct CDR3 sequences listed, approximately 3% are singletons. This material consisted of CD4+ T cells sorted from PBMCs, taken 10 days after the yellow fever booster vaccination. The sequence was obtained from a man aged 18 to 29 who received the YFV17D yellow fever vaccine. The chain is built from TRBV5-1 and TRBJ1-6; D not certain. CDR3: CASSYGAMGGSPLHF. CDR3 bases: TGCGCCAGCAGCTACGGCGCTATGGGAGGTTCACCCCTCCACTTT. The complete variable domain, with remaining parts taken from reference TRBV5-1 and TRBJ1-6, reads KAGVTQTPRYLIKTRGQQVTLSCSPISGHRSVSWYQQTPGQGLQFLFEYFSETQRNKGNFPGRFSGRQFSNSRSEMNVSTLELGDSALYLCASSYGAMGGSPLHFGNGTRLTVT.